This TCR beta chain was identified during a study of blood T cell repertoires in COVID-19 (TCRdb year 2020). With regard to the full study: Collaborator samples came from the United States, Italy and Spain and covered acute and convalescent phases of COVID-19. HLA class I and class II types, where available, came from metadata supplied by the sample provider rather than from assay-based typing. A freely available public database, intended as a resource for researchers studying the immune response to SARS-CoV-2, is where the repertoires were released. The samples were drawn from the first 160 participants of the ongoing ImmuneRACE study and from over a thousand subjects provided by 6 global collaborators. The sample metadata nearly always contained a de-identified subject ID, COVID-19 status, age in years and sex. The material from the prospective study consisted of cDNA or gDNA derived from T cells, B-cell-depleted T cells, or PBMCs. The dataset comprised deeply sampled blood TCRbeta repertoires from subjects exposed to, actively infected with, or recovered from COVID-19. What the work shows at the level of the full study, not this receptor alone: How much clinical and demographic metadata was included differed by source and by participant, and the metadata was provided uncurated.

A note on this clone: The antigen it binds to is not known. It has no much larger one-base neighbor in the sample; base qualities were not kept.

Whole blood was collected in K2EDTA tubes by collaborating institutions according to the institutions' own protocols. For TCRbeta analysis, collaborator samples were shipped as frozen whole blood, as isolated PBMCs, or as DNA extracted from either sample type. TCRbeta CDR3 regions were amplified from genomic DNA by means of the immunoSEQ Assay, a bias-controlled multiplex PCR. The published analysis was carried out like this. The number of nucleated cells in each sample was estimated from the amplification of reference gene primers within the assay. To quantify the absolute abundance of each unique TCRbeta CDR3 rearrangement, sequence reads were collapsed and filtered. For each sample, productive Simpson clonality was calculated as the square root of Simpson's diversity index over productive rearrangements. Held by TCRdb, this immuneACCESS table contains in-frame sequences only and omits some clones. Under half of the omission traces to an unresolved V gene where checked; the cause of the rest is unknown. D and trimming were read from the DNA, whereas the V and J calls and clone size are those reported in that table. Here the sample has 130,000 or so clones; approximately 88% occur a single time. The ten largest clones represent about 2.1% of the sample.

The CDR3 measures 15 amino acids from cysteine to phenylalanine. Only the CDR3 DNA stays, 45 bases, in frame from base 1. The germline V end is reduced by 4 bases and the J end by 1 base; junction bases left unmatched: 5. CDR1 and CDR2, looked up from the germline V gene (reference sequence), are SGHKS and YYEKEE. The sequence was obtained from a man between 65 and 85 years old with active COVID-19. The sequenced sample consisted of peripheral blood. The chain links TRBV5-5 with TRBJ2-7; a stretch of 10 junction bases matches TRBD2. The nucleotides are TGTGCCAGCAGCCTAGGACTAGCGGTATCCTACGAGCAGTACTTC. This encodes CASSLGLAVSYEQYF.